The subject of this entry is one T cell receptor (beta chain). Antigen specificity is unknown. The data derive from a study of response to subunit inactivated influenza vaccine. Study findings and constraints: Authors suggested each seasonal influenza vaccination recruits few new T cells.

The V end was cut by 0 bases, the J end by 6 bases, with 17 bases between. The germline gives CDR1 DFQATT, CDR2 SNEGSKA (reference sequence). CDR3 length: 15 residues. TCRdb re-derived calls from the RT-PCR reads in MiXCR, one entry per CDR3 protein. The top ten hold less than 9% of the sample, which has hundreds of thousands of distinct CDR3 sequences, 12% to 15% seen once. This clonotype was sampled from a middle-aged man who received an inactivated influenza vaccine. The material was PBMCs from blood, obtained about 14 days before vaccination. The chain joins TRBV20-1 to TRBJ1-1, with a tentative D call TRBD1 (6 bases). CDR3 sequence: CSARDWSGGHAEAFF. The CDR3, as DNA: TGCAGTGCTAGAGATTGGAGCGGGGGACACGCTGAAGCTTTCTTT.